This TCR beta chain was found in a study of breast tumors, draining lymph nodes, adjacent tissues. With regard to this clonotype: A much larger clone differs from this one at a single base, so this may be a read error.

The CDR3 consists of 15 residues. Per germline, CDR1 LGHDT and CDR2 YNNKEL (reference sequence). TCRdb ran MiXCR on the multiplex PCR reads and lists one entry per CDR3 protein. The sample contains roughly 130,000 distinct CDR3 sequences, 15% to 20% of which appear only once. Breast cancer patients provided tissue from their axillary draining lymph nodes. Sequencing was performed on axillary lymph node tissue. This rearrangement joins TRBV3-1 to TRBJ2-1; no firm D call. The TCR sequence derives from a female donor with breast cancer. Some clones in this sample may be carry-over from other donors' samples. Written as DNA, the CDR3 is TGTGCCAGCAGCCCGATACCCTACTCCTGCAATGAGCAGTTCTTC. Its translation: CASSPIPYSCNEQFF.